The clone carrying this T cell receptor (beta chain) was observed at least ten times. There are 16 residues in the CDR3. Germline V gene data show CDR1 as SGHTA and CDR2 as FQGNSA. V lost 5 bases to trimming and J lost 3 bases, with 20 bases between them. TCRdb analysed the reads with MiXCR anew, one entry per CDR3 protein. The data show almost 300,000 distinct CDR3 sequences, roughly a tenth seen once. This sample is part of a study of T cell repertoires in cytomegalovirus infection. This TCR was sampled from a human donor in good health (CMV status not recorded). Some clones in this sample may be carry-over from other donors' samples. The chain is built from TRBV7-2 and TRBJ2-7; the D gene could be TRBD1 or TRBD2 (5 bases each). Sequencing used PBMCs. The CDR3, as DNA: TGTGCCAGCAGCCCGCCCGGGGCGTCCTCGGACTACGAGCAGTACTTC. Translating it yields CASSPPGASSDYEQYF.